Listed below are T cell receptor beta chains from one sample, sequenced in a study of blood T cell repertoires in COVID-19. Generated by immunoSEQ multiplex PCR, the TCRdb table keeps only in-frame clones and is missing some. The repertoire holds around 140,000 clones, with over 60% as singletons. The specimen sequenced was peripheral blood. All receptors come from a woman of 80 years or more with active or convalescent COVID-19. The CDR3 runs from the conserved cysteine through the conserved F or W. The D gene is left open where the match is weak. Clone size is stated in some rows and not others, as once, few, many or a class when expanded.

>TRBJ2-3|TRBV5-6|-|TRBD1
CASSLIRDRGTDTQYF
TGTGCCAGCAGCTTGATTAGGGACAGGGGGACAGATACGCAGTATTTT
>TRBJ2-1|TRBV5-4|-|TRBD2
CASSPRTSGGYNEQFF
TGTGCCAGCAGCCCGAGGACTAGCGGGGGATACAATGAGCAGTTCTTC
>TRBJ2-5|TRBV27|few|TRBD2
CASSQSTSGGEETQYF
TGTGCCAGCAGTCAATCGACTAGCGGGGGAGAAGAGACCCAGTACTTC
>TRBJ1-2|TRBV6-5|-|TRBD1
CASSSGGANYGYTF
TGTGCCAGCAGTTCAGGGGGTGCTAACTATGGCTACACCTTC
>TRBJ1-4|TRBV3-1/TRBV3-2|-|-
CASSQGERLGEKLFF
TGTGCCAGCAGCCAAGGAGAGAGACTTGGTGAAAAACTGTTTTTT
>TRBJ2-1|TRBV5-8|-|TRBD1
CASSPIRGRDRKGYNEQFF
TGTGCCAGCAGCCCCATTAGGGGACGGGACAGGAAAGGGTACAATGAGCAGTTCTTC
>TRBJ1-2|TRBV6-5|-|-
CASSYSKRAQGNGYTF
TGTGCCAGCAGTTACTCGAAAAGGGCCCAGGGGAACGGCTACACCTTC
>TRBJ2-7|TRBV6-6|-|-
CASVSWGGRSSYEQYF
TGTGCCAGCGTATCGTGGGGGGGGCGGAGCTCCTACGAGCAGTACTTC
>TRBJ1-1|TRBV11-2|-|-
CASSLGRAGTEAFF
TGTGCCAGCAGCTTGGGGAGGGCCGGCACTGAAGCTTTCTTT
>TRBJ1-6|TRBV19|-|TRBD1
CASSLRQGNNSPLHF
TGTGCCAGTAGTTTACGACAGGGAAATAATTCACCCCTCCACTTT
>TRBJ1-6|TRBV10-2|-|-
CATRKTDLDSPLHF
TGCGCCACCAGAAAGACAGACCTCGATTCACCCCTCCACTTT
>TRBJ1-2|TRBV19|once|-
CASRQPGHSVYGYTF
TGTGCCAGTAGACAACCAGGGCATTCAGTCTATGGCTACACCTTC
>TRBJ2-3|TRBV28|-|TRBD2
CASSLYSGGTDTQYF
TGTGCCAGCAGTTTATATAGCGGGGGCACAGATACGCAGTATTTT
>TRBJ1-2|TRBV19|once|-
CASSNSHSTDNYGYTF
TGTGCCAGTAGTAACTCCCACTCGACAGACAACTATGGCTACACCTTC